Presented here are 10 T cell receptor beta chains from one specimen sequenced in a study of blood T cell repertoires in COVID-19. The method was immunoSEQ multiplex PCR; TCRdb's version includes in-frame clones alone and lacks a portion of them. There are 130,000 or so clones in the sample; more than 60% occur only once, and around 2% lies in the top ten. Source material: peripheral blood. All receptors come from a woman aged 65 to 85 with acute or convalescent COVID-19.

V and J are TRBV5-1 and TRBJ1-4, with D unclear. The CDR3 loop spans 14 amino acids. CDR1 is SGHRS, CDR2 YFSETQ, per germline. Between the trimmed V and J ends, which lost 0 bases and 7 bases, there was a span of 10 bases. Written as DNA, the CDR3 is TGCGCCAGCAGCTTGGCTGGAGATCGTGAAAAACTGTTTTTT. Amino acids: CASSLAGDREKLFF.

V usage is TRBV7-8 and J usage is TRBJ2-7; 13 bases fit TRBD2. V was pared by 6 bases and J by 5 bases, with 4 bases of the junction left unmatched. CDR3 length equals 14 residues. Germline CDR1 SGHVS, CDR2 FQNEAQ. In DNA, the CDR3 is TGTGCCAGCAGGAAAGGACTAGCGGGGGACGAGCAGTACTTC. Encoded protein: CASRKGLAGDEQYF.

The gene calls are TRBV19 and TRBJ2-3; 14 bases agree with TRBD2. V was pared by 5 bases and J by 3 bases, with 4 bases of the junction left unmatched. Germline V gene sequence: CDR1 LNHDA, CDR2 SQIVND (reference sequence). The CDR3 extends over 16 amino acids. CDR3 sequence reads: CASSGRLAGGTDTQYF. The DNA for the CDR3 is TGTGCCAGTAGTGGACGACTAGCGGGGGGGACAGATACGCAGTATTTT.

The V and J genes are TRBV6-5 and TRBJ1-4; D call uncertain. This CDR3 spans 13 amino acids. Germline CDR1 reads MNHEY; CDR2 reads SVGAGI. V was pared by 6 bases and J by 10 bases, with 15 bases between. The CDR3 sequence: CASRGEMKGKLFF. For the CDR3, the DNA is TGTGCCAGCAGGGGAGAAATGAAAGGAAAACTGTTTTTT.

V gene TRBV6-5 combines with J gene TRBJ1-2; D call uncertain. Germline loops: CDR1 MNHEY, CDR2 SVGAGI. V was trimmed by 6 bases and J by 3 bases, leaving 11 bases between them. The length of the CDR3 is 13 residues. The chain's CDR3 is CASRADTDYGYTF. The CDR3 nucleotides are TGTGCCAGCAGGGCCGACACGGACTATGGCTACACCTTC.

This clone appeared a few times. The chain is built from TRBV28 and TRBJ2-2; 7 positions match TRBD1. V lost 4 bases and J lost 2; bases outside the gene matches: 10. CDR3 length equals 17 residues. Germline values: CDR1 MDHEN, CDR2 SYDVKM. The CDR3 loop is CASSSRPRTGNTGELFF. The CDR3 coding sequence is TGTGCCAGCAGTTCCCGACCTAGGACAGGCAACACCGGGGAGCTGTTTTTT.

CDR3 protein: CASSIGGLAKNIQYF. CDR3 DNA sequence: TGTGCCAGTAGTATCGGCGGTTTAGCCAAAAACATTCAGTACTTC. The V call is TRBV19, the J call TRBJ2-4; D remains unclear. With 3 bases removed from V and 0 bases from J, the gap between germline ends came to 9 bases. This CDR3 comprises 15 residues. Looked up from germline, CDR1 is LNHDA and CDR2 is SQIVND (reference sequence).

The chain is built from TRBV6-5 and TRBJ1-1; D remains ambiguous. Per germline, CDR1 MNHEY and CDR2 SVGAGI. The CDR3 has 15 amino acids. The V end was cut by 0 bases, the J end by 10 bases, with 18 bases between. The CDR3 coding sequence is TGTGCCAGCAGTTACTCCGAGCGGGCTTCTTGGGGAGCTTTCTTT. Amino acids: CASSYSERASWGAFF.

The chain joins TRBV12-3 or TRBV12-4 to TRBJ2-5; no reliable D call. The CDR3 runs 13 residues. V was trimmed by 3 bases and J by 2 bases, leaving 7 bases between them. Here the CDR3 DNA reads TGTGCCAGCAGTTTTAGTACTCAAGAGACCCAGTACTTC. This gives the protein CASSFSTQETQYF.

This chain joins TRBV21-1 and TRBJ2-1; TRBD2 was called by the table and not checked on the DNA. TRBV21-1 is designated a pseudogene. This CDR3 spans 23 amino acids. DNA of the CDR3: TGTGCCAGCAGTTCGACAGGGCCCTTACTAGGACTAGCGGGAGGGCCTAATTACAATGAGCAGTTCTTC. It translates to CASSSTGPLLGLAGGPNYNEQFF.